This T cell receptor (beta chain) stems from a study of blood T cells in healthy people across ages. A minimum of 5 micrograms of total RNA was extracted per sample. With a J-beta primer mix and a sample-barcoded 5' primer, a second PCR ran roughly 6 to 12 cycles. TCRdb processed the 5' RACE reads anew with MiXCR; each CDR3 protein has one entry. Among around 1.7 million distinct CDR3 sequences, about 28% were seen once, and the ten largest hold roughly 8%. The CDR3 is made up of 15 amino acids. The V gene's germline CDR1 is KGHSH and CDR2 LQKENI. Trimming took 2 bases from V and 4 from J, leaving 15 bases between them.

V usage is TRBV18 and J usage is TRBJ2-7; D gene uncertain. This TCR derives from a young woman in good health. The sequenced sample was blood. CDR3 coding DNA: TGTGCCAGCTCACCATCCCGGACGGTCGAATACGAGCAGTACTTC. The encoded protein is CASSPSRTVEYEQYF.